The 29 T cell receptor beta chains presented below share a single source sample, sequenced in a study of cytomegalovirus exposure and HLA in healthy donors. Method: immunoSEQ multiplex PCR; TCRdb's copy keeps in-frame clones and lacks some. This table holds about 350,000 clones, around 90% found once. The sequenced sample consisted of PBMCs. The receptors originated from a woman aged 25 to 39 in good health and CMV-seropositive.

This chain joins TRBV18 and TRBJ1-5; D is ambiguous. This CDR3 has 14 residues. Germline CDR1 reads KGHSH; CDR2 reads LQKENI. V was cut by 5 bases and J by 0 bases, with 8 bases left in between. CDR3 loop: CASSETLSNQPQHF. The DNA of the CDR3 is TGTGCCAGCTCAGAGACCCTTAGCAATCAGCCCCAGCATTTT.

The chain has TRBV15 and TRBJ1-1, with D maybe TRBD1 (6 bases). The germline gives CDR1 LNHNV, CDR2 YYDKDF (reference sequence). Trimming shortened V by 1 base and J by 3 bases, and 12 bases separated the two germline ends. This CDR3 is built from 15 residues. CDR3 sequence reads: CATSRGRTDDTEAFF. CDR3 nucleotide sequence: TGTGCCACCAGCAGAGGCAGGACAGACGACACTGAAGCTTTCTTT.

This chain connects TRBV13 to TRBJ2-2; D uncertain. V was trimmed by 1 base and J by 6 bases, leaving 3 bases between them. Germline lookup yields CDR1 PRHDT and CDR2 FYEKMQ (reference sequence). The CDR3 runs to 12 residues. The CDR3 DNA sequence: TGTGCCAGCAGCTTAGTTCCCGGGGAGCTGTTTTTT. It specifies CASSLVPGELFF.

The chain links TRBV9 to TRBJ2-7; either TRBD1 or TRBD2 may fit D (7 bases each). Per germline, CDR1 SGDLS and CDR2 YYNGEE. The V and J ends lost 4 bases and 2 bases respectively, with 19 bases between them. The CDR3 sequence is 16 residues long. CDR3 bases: TGTGCCAGCAGCCACCCTTCCTCAGGGGGGGCCTACGAGCAGTACTTC. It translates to CASSHPSSGGAYEQYF.

In DNA, the CDR3 is TGTGCCAGCAGTCCCCAGGGTTTTAACGAGCAGTACTTC. It translates to CASSPQGFNEQYF. The gene calls are TRBV28 and TRBJ2-7; D is possibly TRBD1 (5 bases). The CDR3 length is 13 residues. Germline V gene data show CDR1 as MDHEN and CDR2 as SYDVKM. V shed 5 bases and J shed 5 bases, with 13 bases lying between them.

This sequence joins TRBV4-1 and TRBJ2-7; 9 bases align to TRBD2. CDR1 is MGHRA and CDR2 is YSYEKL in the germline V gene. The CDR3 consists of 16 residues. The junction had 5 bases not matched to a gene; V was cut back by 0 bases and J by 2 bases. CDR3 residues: CASSQDPLAGTYEQYF. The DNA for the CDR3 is TGCGCCAGCAGCCAAGATCCCCTAGCGGGGACCTACGAGCAGTACTTC.

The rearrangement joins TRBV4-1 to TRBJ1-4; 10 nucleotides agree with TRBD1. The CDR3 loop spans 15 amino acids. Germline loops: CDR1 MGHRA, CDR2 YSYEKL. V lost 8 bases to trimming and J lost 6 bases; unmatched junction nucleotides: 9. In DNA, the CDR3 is TGCGCCAGCCTAGGGCTGACAGGGGGCGATGAAAAACTGTTTTTT. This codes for CASLGLTGGDEKLFF.

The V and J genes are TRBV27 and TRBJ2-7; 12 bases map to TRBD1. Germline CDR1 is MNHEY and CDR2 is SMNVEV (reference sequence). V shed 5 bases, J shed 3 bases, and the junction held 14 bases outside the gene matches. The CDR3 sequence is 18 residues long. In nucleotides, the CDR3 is TGTGCCAGCAGTACGCGGGACAGGGGGCTGGCCACCTACTACGAGCAGTACTTC. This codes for CASSTRDRGLATYYEQYF.

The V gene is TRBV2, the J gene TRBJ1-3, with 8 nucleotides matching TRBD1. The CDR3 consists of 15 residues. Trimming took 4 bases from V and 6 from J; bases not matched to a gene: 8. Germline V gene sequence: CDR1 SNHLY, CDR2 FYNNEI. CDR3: CASSGPDRGTNTIYF. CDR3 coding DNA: TGTGCCAGCAGTGGTCCCGACAGGGGCACAAACACCATATATTTT.

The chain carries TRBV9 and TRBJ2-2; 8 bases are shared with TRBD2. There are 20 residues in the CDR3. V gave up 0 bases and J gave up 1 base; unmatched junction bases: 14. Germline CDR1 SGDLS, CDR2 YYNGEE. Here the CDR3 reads CASSVVAPTRSGGNTGELFF. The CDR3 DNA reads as TGTGCCAGCAGCGTAGTAGCCCCTACTCGGAGCGGGGGGAACACCGGGGAGCTGTTTTTT.

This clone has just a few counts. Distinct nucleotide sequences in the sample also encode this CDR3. The CDR3 reads CASSVGAGASYEQYF. The CDR3 DNA follows: TGTGCCAGCAGCGTAGGGGCGGGGGCCTCCTACGAGCAGTACTTC. The chain carries TRBV9 and TRBJ2-7; D possibly corresponds to TRBD2 (7 bases). Per the germline V gene, CDR1 is SGDLS and CDR2 is YYNGEE. CDR3 size: 15 residues. Trimming removed 0 bases at V and 0 bases at J, with 10 bases between.

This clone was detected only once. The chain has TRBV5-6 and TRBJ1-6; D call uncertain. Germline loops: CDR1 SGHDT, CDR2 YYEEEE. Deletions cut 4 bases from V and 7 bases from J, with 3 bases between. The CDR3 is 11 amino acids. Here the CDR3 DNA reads TGTGCCAGCAGCAAAAATTCACCCCTCCACTTT. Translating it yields CASSKNSPLHF.

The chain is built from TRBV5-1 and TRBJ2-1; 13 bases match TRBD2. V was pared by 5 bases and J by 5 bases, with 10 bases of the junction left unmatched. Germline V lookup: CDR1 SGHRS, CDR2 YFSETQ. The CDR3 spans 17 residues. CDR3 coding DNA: TGCGCCAGCAGTTTCGGACTAGCGGGAGAGCCTGACAATGAGCAGTTCTTC. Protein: CASSFGLAGEPDNEQFF.

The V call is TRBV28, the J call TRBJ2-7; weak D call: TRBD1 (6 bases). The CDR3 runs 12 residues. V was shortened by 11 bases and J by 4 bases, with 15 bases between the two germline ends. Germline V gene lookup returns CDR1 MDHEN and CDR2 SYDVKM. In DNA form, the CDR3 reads TGTGCCTCGGGACACGGCAGGTACGAGCAGTACTTC. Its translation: CASGHGRYEQYF.

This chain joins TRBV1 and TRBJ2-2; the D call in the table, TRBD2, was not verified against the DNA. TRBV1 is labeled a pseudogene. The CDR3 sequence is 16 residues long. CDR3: CTSSQDDGGHTGELFF. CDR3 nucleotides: TGCACCAGCAGCCAAGACGACGGGGGACACACCGGGGAGCTGTTTTTT.

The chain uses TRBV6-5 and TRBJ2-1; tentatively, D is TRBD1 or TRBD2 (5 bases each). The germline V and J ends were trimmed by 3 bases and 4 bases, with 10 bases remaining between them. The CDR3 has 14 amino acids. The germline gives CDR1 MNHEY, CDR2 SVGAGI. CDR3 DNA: TGTGCCAGCAGTTATCTGGGACGGTACAATGAGCAGTTCTTC. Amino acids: CASSYLGRYNEQFF.

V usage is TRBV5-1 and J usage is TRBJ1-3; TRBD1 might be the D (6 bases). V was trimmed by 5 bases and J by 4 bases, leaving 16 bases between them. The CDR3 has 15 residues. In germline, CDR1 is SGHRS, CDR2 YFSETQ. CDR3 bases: TGCGCCAGCAGTCCCGGCACAGGGACGGGAAACACCATATATTTT. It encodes CASSPGTGTGNTIYF.

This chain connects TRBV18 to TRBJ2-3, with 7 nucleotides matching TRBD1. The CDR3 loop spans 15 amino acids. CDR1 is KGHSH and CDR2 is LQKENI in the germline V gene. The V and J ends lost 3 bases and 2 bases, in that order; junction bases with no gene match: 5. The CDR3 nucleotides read TGTGCCAGCTCACCGTCGGGACAGCCCACAGATACGCAGTATTTT. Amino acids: CASSPSGQPTDTQYF. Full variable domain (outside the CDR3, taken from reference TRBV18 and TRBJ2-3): NAGVMQNPRHLVRRRGQEARLRCSPMKGHSHVYWYRQLPEEGLKFMVYLQKENIIDESGMPKERFSAEFPKEGPSILRIQQVVRGDSAAYFCASSPSGQPTDTQYFGPGTRLTVL.

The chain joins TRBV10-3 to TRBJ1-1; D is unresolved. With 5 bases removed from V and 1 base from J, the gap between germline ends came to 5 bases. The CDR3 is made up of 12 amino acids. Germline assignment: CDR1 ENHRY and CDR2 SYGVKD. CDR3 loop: CAISTANTEAFF. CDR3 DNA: TGTGCCATCAGTACAGCGAACACTGAAGCTTTCTTT.

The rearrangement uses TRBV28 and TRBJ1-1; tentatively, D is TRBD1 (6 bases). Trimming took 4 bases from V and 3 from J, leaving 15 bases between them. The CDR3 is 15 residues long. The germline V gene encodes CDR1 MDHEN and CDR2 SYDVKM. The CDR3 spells CASSYTGTGDTEAFF. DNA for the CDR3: TGTGCCAGCAGTTATACAGGGACGGGAGACACTGAAGCTTTCTTT.

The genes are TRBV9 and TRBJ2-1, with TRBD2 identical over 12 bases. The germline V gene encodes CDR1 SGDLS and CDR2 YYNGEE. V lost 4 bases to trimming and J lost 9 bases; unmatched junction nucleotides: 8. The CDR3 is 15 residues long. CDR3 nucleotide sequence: TGTGCCAGCAGCAAGCGACTAGCGGGGGAGTTTGAGCAGTTCTTC. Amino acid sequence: CASSKRLAGEFEQFF.

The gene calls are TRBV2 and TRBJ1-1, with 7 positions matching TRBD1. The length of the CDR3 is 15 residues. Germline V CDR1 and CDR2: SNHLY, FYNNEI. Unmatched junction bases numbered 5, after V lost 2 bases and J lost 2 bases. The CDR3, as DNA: TGTGCCAGCAGTGAAATGGGACAGCGTAACACTGAAGCTTTCTTT. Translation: CASSEMGQRNTEAFF.

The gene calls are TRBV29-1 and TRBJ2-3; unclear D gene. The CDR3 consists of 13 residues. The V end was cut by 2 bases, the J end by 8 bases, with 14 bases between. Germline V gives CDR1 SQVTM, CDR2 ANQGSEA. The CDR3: CSVELKGQLTQYF. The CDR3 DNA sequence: TGCAGCGTTGAATTAAAAGGTCAACTTACGCAGTATTTT.

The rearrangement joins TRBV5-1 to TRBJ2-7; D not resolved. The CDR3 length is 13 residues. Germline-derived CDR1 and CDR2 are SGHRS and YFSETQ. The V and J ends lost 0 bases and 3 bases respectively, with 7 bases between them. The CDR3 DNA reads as TGCGCCAGCAGCTTGGAGGGAAACTACGAGCAGTACTTC. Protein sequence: CASSLEGNYEQYF.

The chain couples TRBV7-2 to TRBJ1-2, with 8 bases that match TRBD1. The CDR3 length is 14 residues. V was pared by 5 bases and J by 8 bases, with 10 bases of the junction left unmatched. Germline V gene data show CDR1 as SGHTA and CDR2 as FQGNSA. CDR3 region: CASSADRARLGYTF. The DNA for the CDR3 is TGTGCCAGCAGCGCGGACAGGGCCAGACTGGGCTACACCTTC.

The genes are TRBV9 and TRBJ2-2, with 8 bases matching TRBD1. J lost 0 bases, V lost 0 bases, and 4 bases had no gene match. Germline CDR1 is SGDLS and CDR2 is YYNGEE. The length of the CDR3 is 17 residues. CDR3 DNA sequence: TGTGCCAGCAGCGTAGAAAACAGGGGGTCGAACACCGGGGAGCTGTTTTTT. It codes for CASSVENRGSNTGELFF.

The CDR3 region has the DNA TGTGCCAGCAGCGCACAGGGGAACACTGAAGCTTTCTTT. Its protein is CASSAQGNTEAFF. The chain combines TRBV7-6 with TRBJ1-1, with D possibly matching TRBD1 (6 bases). Trimming left V 5 bases short and J 1 base short, with 8 bases between. The germline V gene has CDR1 SGHVS and CDR2 FNYEAQ. CDR3 length: 13 residues. Using reference TRBV7-6 and TRBJ1-1 for the parts outside the CDR3, the full variable domain is GAGVSQSPRYKVTKRGQDVALRCDPISGHVSLYWYRQALGQGPEFLTYFNYEAQQDKSGLPNDRFSAERPEGSISTLTIQRTEQRDSAMYRCASSAQGNTEAFFGQGTRLTVV.

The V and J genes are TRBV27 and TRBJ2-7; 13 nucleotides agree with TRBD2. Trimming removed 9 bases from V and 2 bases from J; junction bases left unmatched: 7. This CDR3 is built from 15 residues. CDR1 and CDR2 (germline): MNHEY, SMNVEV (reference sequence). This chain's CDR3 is CARPRTSGGAYEQYF. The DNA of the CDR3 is TGTGCCAGACCCCGGACTAGCGGGGGTGCCTACGAGCAGTACTTC.

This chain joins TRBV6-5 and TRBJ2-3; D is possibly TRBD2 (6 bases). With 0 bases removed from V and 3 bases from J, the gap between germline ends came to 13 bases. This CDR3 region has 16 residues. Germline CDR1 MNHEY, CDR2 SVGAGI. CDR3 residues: CASSYSGGGGTDTQYF. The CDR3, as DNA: TGTGCCAGCAGTTACTCGGGGGGAGGAGGGACAGATACGCAGTATTTT.